This T cell receptor (beta chain) was identified in a study of OX40 agonist ivuxolimab in advanced cancers. Patients with autoimmune history or systemic immunosuppression were excluded. Notes on the study in general: Certain nonresponders additionally had low normalized T-cell clonal expansion.

The CDR3 runs to 15 residues. V lost 5 bases, J lost 0 bases, and 11 bases lay in between. Germline values: CDR1 SGHVS, CDR2 FNYEAQ. Measured with immunoSEQ multiplex PCR; TCRdb has only the in-frame clones, and not every one. The data contain about 67,000 clones, around 93% of them singletons. In the case of this clone: The target antigen is unknown.

The receptor was isolated from an adult with an advanced solid tumor such as melanoma, head and neck, liver or kidney cancer. The rearrangement joins TRBV7-6 to TRBJ1-3; D possibly corresponds to TRBD1 (5 bases). The source material was CD4+ or CD8+ T cells sorted from blood, sampled in a trial of the OX40 agonist ivuxolimab. The CDR3 here is CASSQYRNSGNTIYF. The CDR3 DNA reads TGTGCCAGCAGCCAATACAGGAACTCTGGAAACACCATATATTTT.